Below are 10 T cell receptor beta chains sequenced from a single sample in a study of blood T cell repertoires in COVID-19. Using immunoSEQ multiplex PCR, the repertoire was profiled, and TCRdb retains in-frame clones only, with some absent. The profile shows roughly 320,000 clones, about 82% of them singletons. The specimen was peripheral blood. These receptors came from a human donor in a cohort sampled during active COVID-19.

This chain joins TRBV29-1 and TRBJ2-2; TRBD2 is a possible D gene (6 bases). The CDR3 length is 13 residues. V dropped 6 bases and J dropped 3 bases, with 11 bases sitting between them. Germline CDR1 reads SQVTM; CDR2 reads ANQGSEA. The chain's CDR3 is CSVAGTYTGELFF. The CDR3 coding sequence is TGCAGCGTCGCCGGGACTTACACCGGGGAGCTGTTTTTT.

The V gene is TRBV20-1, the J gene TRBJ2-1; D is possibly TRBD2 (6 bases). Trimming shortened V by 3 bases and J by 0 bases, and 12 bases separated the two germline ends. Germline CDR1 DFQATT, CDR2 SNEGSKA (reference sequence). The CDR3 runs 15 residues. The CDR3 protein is CSASYRENSYNEQFF. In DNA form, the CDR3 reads TGCAGTGCTAGTTACCGGGAGAACTCCTACAATGAGCAGTTCTTC.

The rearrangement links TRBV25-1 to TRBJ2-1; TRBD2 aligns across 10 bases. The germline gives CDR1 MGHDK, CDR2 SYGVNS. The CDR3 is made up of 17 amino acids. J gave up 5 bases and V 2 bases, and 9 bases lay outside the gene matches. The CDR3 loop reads CASSERLAGSPHNEQFF. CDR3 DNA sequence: TGTGCCAGCAGTGAACGACTAGCGGGCTCCCCTCACAATGAGCAGTTCTTC.

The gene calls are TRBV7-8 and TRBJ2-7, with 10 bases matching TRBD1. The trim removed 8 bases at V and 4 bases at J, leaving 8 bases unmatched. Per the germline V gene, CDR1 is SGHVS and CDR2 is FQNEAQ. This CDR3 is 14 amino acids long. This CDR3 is CASVVGQGFYEQYF. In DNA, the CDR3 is TGTGCCAGCGTAGTGGGACAGGGGTTTTACGAGCAGTACTTC. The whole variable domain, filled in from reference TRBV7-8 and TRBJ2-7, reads GAGVSQSPRYKVAKRGQDVALRCDPISGHVSLFWYQQALGQGPEFLTYFQNEAQLDKSGLPSDRFFAERPEGSVSTLKIQRTQQEDSAVYLCASVVGQGFYEQYFGPGTRLTVT.

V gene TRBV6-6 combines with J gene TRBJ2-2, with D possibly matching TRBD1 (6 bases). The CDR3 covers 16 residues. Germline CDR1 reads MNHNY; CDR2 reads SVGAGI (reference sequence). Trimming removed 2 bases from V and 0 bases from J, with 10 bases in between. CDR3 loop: CASSYNRASNTGELFF. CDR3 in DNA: TGTGCCAGCAGTTACAACAGGGCCTCGAACACCGGGGAGCTGTTTTTT.

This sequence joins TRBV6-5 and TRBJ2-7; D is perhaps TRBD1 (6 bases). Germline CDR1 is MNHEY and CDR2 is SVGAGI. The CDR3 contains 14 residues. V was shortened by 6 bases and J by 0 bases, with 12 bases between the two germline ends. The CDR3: CASSEDSLSYEQYF. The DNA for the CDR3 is TGTGCCAGCAGCGAGGACAGCCTCTCCTACGAGCAGTACTTC.

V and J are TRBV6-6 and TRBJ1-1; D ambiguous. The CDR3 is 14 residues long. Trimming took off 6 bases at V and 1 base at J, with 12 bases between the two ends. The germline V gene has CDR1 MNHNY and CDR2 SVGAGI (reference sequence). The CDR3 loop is CASSRLEGNTEAFF. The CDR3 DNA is TGTGCCAGCAGCCGCTTGGAGGGGAACACTGAAGCTTTCTTT.

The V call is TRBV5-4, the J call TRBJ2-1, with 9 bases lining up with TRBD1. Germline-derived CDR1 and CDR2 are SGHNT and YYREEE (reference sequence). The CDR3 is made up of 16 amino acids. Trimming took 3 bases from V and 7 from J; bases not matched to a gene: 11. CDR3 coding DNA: TGTGCCAGCAGCTCGTTACAGGGGGCGGCCCGTAATGAGCAGTTCTTC. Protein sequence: CASSSLQGAARNEQFF.

The chain's CDR3 is CAWSVKGASSYGYTF. The CDR3 coding sequence is TGTGCCTGGAGTGTAAAGGGGGCAAGCTCGTATGGCTACACCTTC. The rearrangement uses TRBV30 and TRBJ1-2, with 7 bases lining up with TRBD1. The CDR3 loop spans 15 amino acids. Germline CDR1 reads GTSNPN; CDR2 reads SVGIG (reference sequence). V lost 0 bases to trimming and J lost 5 bases; unmatched junction nucleotides: 9.

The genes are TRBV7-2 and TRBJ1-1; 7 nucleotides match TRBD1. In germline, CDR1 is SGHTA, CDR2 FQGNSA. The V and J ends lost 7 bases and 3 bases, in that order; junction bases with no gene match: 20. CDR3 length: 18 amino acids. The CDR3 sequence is CASIDFEGARVFDTEAFF. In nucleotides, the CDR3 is TGTGCCAGCATTGATTTTGAGGGGGCTCGGGTCTTTGACACTGAAGCTTTCTTT.